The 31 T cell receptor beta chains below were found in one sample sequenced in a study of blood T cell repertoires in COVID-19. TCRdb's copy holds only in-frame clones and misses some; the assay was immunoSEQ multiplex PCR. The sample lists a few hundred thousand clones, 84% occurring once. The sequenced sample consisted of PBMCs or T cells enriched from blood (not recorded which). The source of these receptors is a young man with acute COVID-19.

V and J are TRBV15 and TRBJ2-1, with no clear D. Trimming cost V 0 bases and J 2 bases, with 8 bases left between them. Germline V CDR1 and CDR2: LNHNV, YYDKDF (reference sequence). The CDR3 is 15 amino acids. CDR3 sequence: CATSRERPPYNEQFF. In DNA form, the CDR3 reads TGTGCCACCAGCAGAGAGCGGCCCCCCTACAATGAGCAGTTCTTC.

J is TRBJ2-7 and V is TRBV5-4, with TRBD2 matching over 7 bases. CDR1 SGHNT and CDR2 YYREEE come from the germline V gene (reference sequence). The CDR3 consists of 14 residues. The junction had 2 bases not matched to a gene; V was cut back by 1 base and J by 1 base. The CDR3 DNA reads TGTGCCAGCAGCTTGCTCGGGAGGTCCTACGAGCAGTACGTC. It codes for CASSLLGRSYEQYV.

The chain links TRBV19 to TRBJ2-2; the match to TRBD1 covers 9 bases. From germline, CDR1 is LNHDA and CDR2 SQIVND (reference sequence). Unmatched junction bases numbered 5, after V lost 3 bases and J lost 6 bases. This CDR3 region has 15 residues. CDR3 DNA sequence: TGTGCCAGTAGTATCGTGGGACAGGGATCCGGGGAGCTGTTTTTT. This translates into CASSIVGQGSGELFF.

CDR3 nucleotides: TGTGCCAGCACCCCCATACCTAGCGAAGGCGGGGAGCTGTTTTTT. The encoded protein is CASTPIPSEGGELFF. The genes are TRBV25-1 and TRBJ2-2, with a tentative D call TRBD2 (6 bases). Germline V lookup: CDR1 MGHDK, CDR2 SYGVNS. This CDR3 has 15 amino acids. The ends were cut back, 7 bases at V and 7 bases at J, with 19 bases in the middle. Full variable domain (outside the CDR3, taken from reference TRBV25-1 and TRBJ2-2): EADIYQTPRYLVIGTGKKITLECSQTMGHDKMYWYQQDPGMELHLIHYSYGVNSTEKGDLSSESTVSRIRTEHFPLTLESARPSHTSQYLCASTPIPSEGGELFFGEGSRLTVL.

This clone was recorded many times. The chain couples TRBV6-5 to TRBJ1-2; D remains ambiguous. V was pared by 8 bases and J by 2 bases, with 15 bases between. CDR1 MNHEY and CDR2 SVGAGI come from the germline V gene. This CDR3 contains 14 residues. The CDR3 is CASRRTSLNYGYTF. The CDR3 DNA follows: TGTGCCAGCCGTCGTACTTCATTGAACTATGGCTACACCTTC.

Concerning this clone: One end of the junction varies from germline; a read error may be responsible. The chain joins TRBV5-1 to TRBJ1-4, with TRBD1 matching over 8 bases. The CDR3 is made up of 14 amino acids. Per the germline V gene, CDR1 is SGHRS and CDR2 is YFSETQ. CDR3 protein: CASSTDRGDEKLFF. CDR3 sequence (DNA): TGTGCCAGCAGCACCGACAGGGGAGACGAAAAACTGTTTTTT.

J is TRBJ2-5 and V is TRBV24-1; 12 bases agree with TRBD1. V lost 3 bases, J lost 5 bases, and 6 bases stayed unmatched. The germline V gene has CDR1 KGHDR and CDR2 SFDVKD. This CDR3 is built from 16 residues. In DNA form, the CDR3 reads TGTGCCACCAGTGATCCTGGGACAGGGGGCGGGGAGACCCAGTACTTC. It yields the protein CATSDPGTGGGETQYF.

DNA of the CDR3: TGTGCCAGCTTCTTAGGGGCAGGTGTCGGGACCCAGTACTTC. This codes for CASFLGAGVGTQYF. The rearrangement links TRBV6-5 to TRBJ2-5; D possibly corresponds to TRBD1 (5 bases). The germline V gene has CDR1 MNHEY and CDR2 SVGAGI. This CDR3 spans 14 amino acids. Deletions cut 8 bases from V and 7 bases from J, with 20 bases between.

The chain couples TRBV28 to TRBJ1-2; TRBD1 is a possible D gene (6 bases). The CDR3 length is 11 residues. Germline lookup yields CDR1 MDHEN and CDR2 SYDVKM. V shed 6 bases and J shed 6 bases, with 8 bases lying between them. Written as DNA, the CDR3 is TGTGCCAGCAGACGGACAGATGGCTACACCTTC. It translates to CASRRTDGYTF.

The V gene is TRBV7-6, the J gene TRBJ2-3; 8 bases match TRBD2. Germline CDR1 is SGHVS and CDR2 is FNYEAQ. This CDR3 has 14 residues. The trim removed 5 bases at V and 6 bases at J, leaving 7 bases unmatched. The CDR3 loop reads CASSLSGGEDTQYF. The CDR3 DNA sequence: TGTGCCAGCAGCCTTTCCGGGGGGGAGGATACGCAGTATTTT.

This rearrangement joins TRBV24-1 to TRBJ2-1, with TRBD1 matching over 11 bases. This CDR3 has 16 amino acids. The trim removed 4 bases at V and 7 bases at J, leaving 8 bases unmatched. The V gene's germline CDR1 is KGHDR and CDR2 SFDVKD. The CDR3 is CATSDTGQGAYNEQFF. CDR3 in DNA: TGTGCCACCAGTGACACTGGACAGGGGGCATATAATGAGCAGTTCTTC.

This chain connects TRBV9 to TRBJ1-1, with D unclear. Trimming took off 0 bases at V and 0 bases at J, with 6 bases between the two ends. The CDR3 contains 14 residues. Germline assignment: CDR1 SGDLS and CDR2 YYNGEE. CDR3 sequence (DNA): TGTGCCAGCAGCGTAGGGGGAGTGAACACTGAAGCTTTCTTT. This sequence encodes CASSVGGVNTEAFF. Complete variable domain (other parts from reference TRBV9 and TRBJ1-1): DSGVTQTPKHLITATGQRVTLRCSPRSGDLSVYWYQQSLDQGLQFLIQYYNGEERAKGNILERFSAQQFPDLHSELNLSSLELGDSALYFCASSVGGVNTEAFFGQGTRLTVV.

As DNA, the CDR3 is TGCGCCAGCAGCCAACGGGGACTAGCGGGGTCAGATACGCAGTATTTT. As protein: CASSQRGLAGSDTQYF. This chain uses TRBV4-1 with TRBJ2-3; TRBD2 agrees at 13 bases. The V gene's germline CDR1 is MGHRA and CDR2 YSYEKL. V lost 2 bases, J lost 4 bases, and 3 bases stayed unmatched. There are 16 residues in the CDR3.

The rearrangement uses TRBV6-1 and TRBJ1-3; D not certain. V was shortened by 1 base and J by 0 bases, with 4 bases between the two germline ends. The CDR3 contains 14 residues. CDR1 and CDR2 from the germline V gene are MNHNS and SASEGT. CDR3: CASSEGYSGNTIYF. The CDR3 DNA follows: TGTGCCAGCAGTGAAGGTTACTCTGGAAACACCATATATTTT.

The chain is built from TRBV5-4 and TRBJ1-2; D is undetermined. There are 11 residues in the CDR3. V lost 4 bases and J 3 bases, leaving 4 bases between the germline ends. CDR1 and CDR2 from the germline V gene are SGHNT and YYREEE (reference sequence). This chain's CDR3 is CASSEDYGYTF. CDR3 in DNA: TGTGCCAGCAGCGAGGACTATGGCTACACCTTC. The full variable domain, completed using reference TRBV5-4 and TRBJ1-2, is ETGVTQSPTHLIKTRGQQVTLRCSSQSGHNTVSWYQQALGQGPQFIFQYYREEENGRGNFPPRFSGLQFPNYSSELNVNALELDDSALYLCASSEDYGYTFGSGTRLTVV.

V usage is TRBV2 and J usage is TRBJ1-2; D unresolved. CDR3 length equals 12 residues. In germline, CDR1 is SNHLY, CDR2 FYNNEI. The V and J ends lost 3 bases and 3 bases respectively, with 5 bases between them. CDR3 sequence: CASSDLHYGYTF. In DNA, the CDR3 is TGTGCCAGCAGTGATCTACACTATGGCTACACCTTC.

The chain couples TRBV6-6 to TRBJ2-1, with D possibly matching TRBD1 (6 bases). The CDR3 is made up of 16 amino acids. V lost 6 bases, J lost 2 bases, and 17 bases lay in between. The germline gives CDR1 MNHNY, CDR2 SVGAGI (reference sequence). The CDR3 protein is CASSPWGTFAYNEQFF. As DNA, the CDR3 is TGTGCCAGCAGCCCCTGGGGGACATTCGCCTACAATGAGCAGTTCTTC.

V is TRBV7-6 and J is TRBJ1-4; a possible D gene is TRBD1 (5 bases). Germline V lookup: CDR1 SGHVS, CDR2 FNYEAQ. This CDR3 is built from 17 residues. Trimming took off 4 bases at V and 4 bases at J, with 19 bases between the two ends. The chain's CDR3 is CASSWGLSTNVNEKLFF. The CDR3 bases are TGTGCCAGCAGCTGGGGACTCAGCACCAACGTTAATGAAAAACTGTTTTTT.

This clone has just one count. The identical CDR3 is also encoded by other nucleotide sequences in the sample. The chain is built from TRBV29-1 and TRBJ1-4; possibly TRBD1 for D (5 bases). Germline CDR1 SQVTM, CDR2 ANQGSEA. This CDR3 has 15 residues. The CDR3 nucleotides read TGCAGTGCATCCGGCGGGGCCCGGTCTAGTGAAAAACTGTTTTTT. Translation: CSASGGARSSEKLFF.

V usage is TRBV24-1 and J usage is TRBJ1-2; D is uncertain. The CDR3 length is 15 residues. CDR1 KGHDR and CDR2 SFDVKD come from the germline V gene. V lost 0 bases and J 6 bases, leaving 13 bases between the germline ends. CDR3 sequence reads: CATSDLRRPQDGYTF. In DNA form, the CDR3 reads TGTGCCACCAGTGATTTGCGAAGACCCCAGGATGGCTACACCTTC.

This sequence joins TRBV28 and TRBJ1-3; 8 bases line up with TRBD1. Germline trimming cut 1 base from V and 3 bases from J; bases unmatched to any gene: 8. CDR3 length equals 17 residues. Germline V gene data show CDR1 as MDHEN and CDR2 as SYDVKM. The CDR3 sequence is CASSLLDRAGFGNTIYF. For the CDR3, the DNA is TGTGCCAGCAGTTTATTGGACAGGGCTGGGTTTGGAAACACCATATATTTT.

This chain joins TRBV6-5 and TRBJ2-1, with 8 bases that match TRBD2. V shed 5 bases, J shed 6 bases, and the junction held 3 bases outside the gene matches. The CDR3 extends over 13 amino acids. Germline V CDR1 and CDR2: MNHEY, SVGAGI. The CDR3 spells CASSSGSPNEQFF. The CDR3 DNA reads TGTGCCAGCAGTAGCGGGAGCCCCAATGAGCAGTTCTTC.

The CDR3 DNA reads as TGTGCCAGCTCCTCGACTGGACTCTACGAGCAGTACGTC. Protein: CASSSTGLYEQYV. This rearrangement joins TRBV18 to TRBJ2-7; D may be TRBD2 (5 bases). The V end was cut by 6 bases, the J end by 3 bases, with 12 bases between. Germline CDR1 KGHSH, CDR2 LQKENI. The CDR3 extends over 13 amino acids.

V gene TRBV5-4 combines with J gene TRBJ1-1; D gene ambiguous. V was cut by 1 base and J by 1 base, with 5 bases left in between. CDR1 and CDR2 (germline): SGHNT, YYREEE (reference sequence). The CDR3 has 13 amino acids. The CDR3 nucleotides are TGTGCCAGCAGCTTGCAGGCGAACACTGAAGCTTTCTTT. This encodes CASSLQANTEAFF.

CDR3 in amino acids: CASSERVTEAFF. The CDR3 nucleotides read TGTGCCAGCAGTGAACGGGTTACTGAAGCTTTCTTT. The chain carries TRBV2 and TRBJ1-1; D unclear. The CDR3 has 12 residues. The germline V gene encodes CDR1 SNHLY and CDR2 FYNNEI. V was trimmed by 2 bases and J by 5 bases, leaving 6 bases between them.

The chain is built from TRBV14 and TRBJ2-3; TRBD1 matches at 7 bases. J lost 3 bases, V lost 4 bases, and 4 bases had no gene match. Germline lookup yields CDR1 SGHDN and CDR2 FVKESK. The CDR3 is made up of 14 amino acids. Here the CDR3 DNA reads TGTGCCAGCAGCCCCGACAGGGATACAGATACGCAGTATTTT. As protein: CASSPDRDTDTQYF.

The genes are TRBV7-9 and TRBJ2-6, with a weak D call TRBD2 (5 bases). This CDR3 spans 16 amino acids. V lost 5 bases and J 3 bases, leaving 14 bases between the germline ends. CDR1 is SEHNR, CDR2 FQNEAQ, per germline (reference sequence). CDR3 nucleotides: TGTGCCAGCAGCCCAGGAGGCGCGGATGGGGCCAACGTCCTGACTTTC. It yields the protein CASSPGGADGANVLTF. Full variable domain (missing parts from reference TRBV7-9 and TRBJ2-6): DTGVSQNPRHKITKRGQNVTFRCDPISEHNRLYWYRQTLGQGPEFLTYFQNEAQLEKSRLLSDRFSAERPKGSFSTLEIQRTEQGDSAMYLCASSPGGADGANVLTFGAGSRLTVL.

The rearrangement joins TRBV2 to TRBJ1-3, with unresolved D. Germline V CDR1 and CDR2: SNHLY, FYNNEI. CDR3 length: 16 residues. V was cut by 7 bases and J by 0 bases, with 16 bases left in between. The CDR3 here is CASIIPGPFSGNTIYF. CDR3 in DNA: TGTGCCAGCATAATTCCAGGTCCGTTCTCTGGAAACACCATATATTTT.

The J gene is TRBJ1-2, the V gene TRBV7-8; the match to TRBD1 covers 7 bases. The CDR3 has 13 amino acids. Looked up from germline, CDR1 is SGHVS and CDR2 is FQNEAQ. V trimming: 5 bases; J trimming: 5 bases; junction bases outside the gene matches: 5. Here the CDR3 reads CASSPTGTYGYTF. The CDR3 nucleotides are TGTGCCAGCAGCCCGACAGGGACTTATGGCTACACCTTC.

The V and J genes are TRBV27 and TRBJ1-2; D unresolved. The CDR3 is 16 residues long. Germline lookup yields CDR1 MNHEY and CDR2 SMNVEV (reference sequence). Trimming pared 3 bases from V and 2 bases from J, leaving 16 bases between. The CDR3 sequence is CASSLSLELSNYGYTF. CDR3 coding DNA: TGTGCCAGCAGTTTGTCGCTAGAGTTATCCAACTATGGCTACACCTTC.

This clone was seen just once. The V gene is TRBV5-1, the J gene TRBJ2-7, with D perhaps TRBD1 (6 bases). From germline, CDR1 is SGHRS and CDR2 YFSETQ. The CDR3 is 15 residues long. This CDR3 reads CASSLLAGDLAEQYV. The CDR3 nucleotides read TGTGCCAGCAGCTTGCTGGCAGGGGATTTAGCCGAGCAGTACGTC.